This entry is about one T cell receptor (beta chain). Reverse transcribed after extraction, RNA yielded cDNA as the sequencing template. Sequencing was performed with immunoSEQ multiplex PCR; in TCRdb, only in-frame clones are kept and a portion is missing. The repertoire holds roughly 230,000 clones, with less than 50% as singletons. Specified treatment: oral pan-JAK inhibitor, 5-10 mg twice daily. Patients with alopecia areata provided lesional scalp punch biopsies as well as peripheral blood. These data are taken from a study of CD8+ T cells in alopecia areata. At the level of the study: Tofacitinib dosing lasted 6 to 18 months, which was then followed by 6 months off drug.

V lost 6 bases and J lost 3; bases outside the gene matches: 6. Germline assignment: CDR1 SQVTM and CDR2 ANQGSEA. This CDR3 is built from 14 residues. The chain combines TRBV29-1 with TRBJ2-5; the match to TRBD2 covers 11 bases. This receptor was obtained from a human donor with alopecia areata. The sequencing here drew on CD4+ T cells sorted from blood, taken at approximately week 37, from a patient treated with tofacitinib. The CDR3: CSVGTSGPKETQYF. The CDR3 DNA is TGCAGCGTGGGGACTAGCGGTCCGAAAGAGACCCAGTACTTC.